This T cell receptor beta chain was identified in a study of blood T cell repertoires in COVID-19. Study-level information: Donors in the United States, Italy and Spain gave samples during acute or convalescent COVID-19. Sources were T cells, B-cell-depleted T cells, or PBMCs; the material itself was cDNA or gDNA.

Germline CDR1 is LNHDA and CDR2 is SQIVND (reference sequence). Trimming took 6 bases from V and 6 from J, leaving 11 bases between them. CDR3 length: 12 residues. As processed by the authors: Nucleated cell counts were estimated from reference gene primer amplification. Generated by immunoSEQ multiplex PCR, the TCRdb table keeps only in-frame clones and is missing some. That table is the source of V, J and clone size, and D and trimming were worked out from the DNA. The table records around 170,000 clones, 65% to 85% of them present only once. This chain joins TRBV19 and TRBJ1-2; D is possibly TRBD1 (6 bases). Source material: peripheral blood. This receptor was taken from a woman aged 60-75 years with acute or convalescent COVID-19. The CDR3 region is CASSRQGNGYTF. CDR3 sequence (DNA): TGTGCCAGTAGCCGCCAGGGGAATGGCTACACCTTC.